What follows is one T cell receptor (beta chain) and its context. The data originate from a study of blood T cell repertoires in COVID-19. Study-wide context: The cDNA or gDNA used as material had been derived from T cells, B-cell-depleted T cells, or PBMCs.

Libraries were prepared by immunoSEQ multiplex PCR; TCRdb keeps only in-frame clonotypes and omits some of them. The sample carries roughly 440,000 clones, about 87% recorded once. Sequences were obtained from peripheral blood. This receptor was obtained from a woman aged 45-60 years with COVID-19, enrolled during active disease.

Written as DNA, the CDR3 is TGTGCCTGGAGTGTATCGGGGAATGGCTACACCTTC. This codes for CAWSVSGNGYTF. The chain employs TRBV30 and TRBJ1-2, with D hard to call. The CDR3 runs 12 residues. Germline values: CDR1 GTSNPN, CDR2 SVGIG (reference sequence). Trimming removed 0 bases at V and 6 bases at J, with 8 bases between.